This paragraph covers one TCR beta chain sequence. The sample belongs to a study of monozygotic twins with cystic fibrosis. Study in general: Library input was 2.5 to 3.5 micrograms of fragmented DNA, with 15 PCR cycles.

Germline CDR1 and CDR2: SGHDT and YYEEEE. The CDR3 has 16 residues. V shed 4 bases, J shed 5 bases, and the junction held 11 bases outside the gene matches. TCRdb's table, derived via immunoSEQ multiplex PCR, lists solely in-frame clones and lacks some. The table records around 25,000 clones, 91% of them present only once. The source is a girl between 2 and 10 years old with cystic fibrosis. The sample comprised blood. The rearrangement uses TRBV5-6 and TRBJ2-2, with 7 nucleotides matching TRBD1. Written as DNA, the CDR3 is TGTGCCAGCAGCCAATTATGGACAGGAAGAACCGGGGAGCTGTTTTTT. Translating gives CASSQLWTGRTGELFF.